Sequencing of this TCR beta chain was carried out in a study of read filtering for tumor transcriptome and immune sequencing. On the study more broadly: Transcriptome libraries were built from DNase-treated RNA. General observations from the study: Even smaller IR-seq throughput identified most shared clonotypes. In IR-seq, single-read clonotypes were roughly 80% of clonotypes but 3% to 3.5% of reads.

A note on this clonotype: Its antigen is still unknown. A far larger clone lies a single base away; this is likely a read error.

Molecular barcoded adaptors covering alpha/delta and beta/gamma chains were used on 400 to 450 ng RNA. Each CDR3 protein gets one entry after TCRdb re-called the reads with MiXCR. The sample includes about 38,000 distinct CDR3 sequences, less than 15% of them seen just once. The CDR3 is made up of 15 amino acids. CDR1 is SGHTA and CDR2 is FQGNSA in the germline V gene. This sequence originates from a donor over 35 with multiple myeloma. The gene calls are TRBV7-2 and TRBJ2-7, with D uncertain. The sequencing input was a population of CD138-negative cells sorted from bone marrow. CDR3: CASSLYGSPADERYF. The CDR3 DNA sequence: TGTGCCAGCAGCTTATATGGTAGCCCCGCTGACGAGCGGTACTTC.